This TCR beta chain was recovered during a study of blood T cell repertoires in COVID-19. Study overall: Samples of COVID-19 (acute and convalescent) were obtained from the United States, Italy and Spain. PBMCs, B-cell-depleted T cells, or T cells provided the cDNA or gDNA that made up the material.

Per the study methods: Reference gene primers were amplified, and this amplification served to estimate nucleated cell counts. Some clones are missing from TCRdb's copy, which holds only in-frame ones; the method was immunoSEQ multiplex PCR. V and J calls and clone size are copied from that table; D and trimming were computed from the DNA. The sample records some 210,000 clones, more than 70% being singletons. This CDR3 spans 13 amino acids. V shed 6 bases, J shed 8 bases, and the junction held 8 bases outside the gene matches. CDR1 KGHSY and CDR2 FQNENV come from the germline V gene. The receptor comes from a middle-aged woman who had recovered from COVID-19. Sequencing used peripheral blood. The chain combines TRBV16 with TRBJ1-2, with 8 positions matching TRBD1. This CDR3 is CASRPTGVGGYTF. In DNA form, the CDR3 reads TGTGCCAGCAGACCGACAGGGGTGGGCGGCTACACCTTC.